This T cell receptor (beta chain) was captured in a study of blood T cell repertoires in COVID-19 (dated by TCRdb to 2018 to 2020). Regarding the complete study: The collaborator samples originated in the United States, Italy and Spain and spanned the acute and convalescent phases of COVID-19. The prospective study material was composed of cDNA or gDNA derived from T cells, B-cell-depleted T cells, or PBMCs. The dataset comprised deeply sampled blood TCRbeta repertoires from subjects exposed to, actively infected with, or recovered from COVID-19. The repertoires were made available in a free public database intended to serve as a resource for research on the immune response to SARS-CoV-2. Samples were obtained from the ongoing ImmuneRACE study (first 160 participants) and from over 1,000 subjects provided by 6 global collaborators. Nearly every sample came with metadata listing a de-identified subject ID, COVID-19 status, age in years and sex. Where available, HLA class I and class II types were taken from metadata supplied by the sample provider and were not determined by assay-based typing. Study-wide findings and limitations: How much clinical and demographic metadata was included differed by source and by participant, and the metadata was provided uncurated.

About this clone: It has no known antigen specificity. No base-level quality is on record; no much larger clone is a single base apart.

Each collaborating institution followed its own protocols to collect whole blood in K2EDTA tubes. For TCRbeta analysis, collaborator samples were shipped as frozen whole blood, as isolated PBMCs, or as DNA extracted from either sample type. The immunoSEQ Assay, a bias-controlled multiplex PCR, was used to amplify TCRbeta CDR3 regions from genomic DNA. In the source study's methods: Within the assay, amplification of reference gene primers was used to estimate how many nucleated cells each sample contained. To quantify the absolute abundance of each unique TCRbeta CDR3 rearrangement, sequence reads were collapsed and filtered. For each sample, productive Simpson clonality was calculated by taking the square root of Simpson's diversity index across productive rearrangements. As stored in TCRdb, this immuneACCESS dataset retains in-frame rearrangements with V and J assigned. A fraction of the clones does not appear; measured against another copy, unresolved V genes explain less than half of the discrepancy, and the remainder lacks a known reason. Clone size and V and J calls were adopted from that table, with D and trimming inferred from the DNA. The sample table lists about 80,000 clones, around 83% of them with a count of one. 9% of the sample goes to the ten largest clones.

The germline V gene specifies SGHRS as CDR1 and YFSETQ as CDR2. Trimming at the junction amounts to 4 bases on V and 2 bases on J, and the germline ends lie 12 bases apart. The CDR3 numbers 14 residues from cysteine through phenylalanine. Only CDR3 DNA remains: 42 bases, in frame from the first base. The TCR sequence derives from a human donor in a cohort sampled during active COVID-19. The sample was peripheral blood. The sequence links TRBV5-1 to TRBJ2-5; matching of 6 bases hints at TRBD1 as the D gene. In nucleotide form, the sequence is TGCGCCAGCAGCCGATACAGGGATCAAGAGACCCAGTACTTC. The translation is CASSRYRDQETQYF.